A selection of T cell receptor beta chains follows, all from one sample in a study of identical twins. Each CDR3 protein gets one entry after TCRdb re-called the 5' RACE reads with MiXCR. The sample yields 350,000 or so distinct CDR3 sequences, approximately 8.8% seen once. The sequenced sample consisted of naive T cells sorted from blood. These receptors originate from a woman aged 50 to 60 in good health. Both conserved end residues are trimmed from each CDR3. The order of the fields is V gene, clone size, CDR3 protein. Not every row has a clone size; where given, it reads once, few, many or a size class.

v_gene: TRBV5-1
abundance: many
CDR3aa: ASSWRDNEQF

v_gene: TRBV20-1
abundance: few
CDR3aa: SGASGAYNEQF

v_gene: TRBV19
abundance: NA
CDR3aa: ASSKGLAGGETQY

v_gene: TRBV29-1
abundance: many
CDR3aa: SVSLKGKNIQY

v_gene: TRBV27
abundance: many
CDR3aa: ASSRGRVYGYT

v_gene: TRBV25-1
abundance: NA
CDR3aa: ASSIPSGPRTDTQY

v_gene: TRBV5-1
abundance: NA
CDR3aa: ASSLTQGADYGYT

v_gene: TRBV5-1
abundance: few
CDR3aa: ASSEPGRDYEQY

v_gene: TRBV7-9
abundance: NA
CDR3aa: ASAQLAGVTDTQY

v_gene: TRBV11-3
abundance: many
CDR3aa: ASSPHRSANTGELF

v_gene: TRBV20-1
abundance: few
CDR3aa: SAPQDRLAKNIQY

v_gene: TRBV15
abundance: many
CDR3aa: ATSREGPGELF

v_gene: TRBV6-1
abundance: many
CDR3aa: ASSYNEQF

v_gene: TRBV27
abundance: many
CDR3aa: ASSEETQY

v_gene: TRBV4-2
abundance: few
CDR3aa: ASSQESGVKSEQY

v_gene: TRBV6-1
abundance: NA
CDR3aa: ASSEVGELEQY

v_gene: TRBV7-9
abundance: NA
CDR3aa: ASSQGDTVVEKLF

v_gene: TRBV7-6
abundance: many
CDR3aa: ASSPWREDQETQY

v_gene: TRBV20-1
abundance: NA
CDR3aa: SASRLAGGPSYNEQF

v_gene: TRBV4-1
abundance: few
CDR3aa: ASSQRTRKETQY

v_gene: TRBV5-1
abundance: NA
CDR3aa: ASSLVFGQGAGGANVLT

v_gene: TRBV5-4
abundance: NA
CDR3aa: ASSPGGSGALGDTQY

v_gene: TRBV20-1
abundance: few
CDR3aa: SARRGQNTGELF

v_gene: TRBV4-2
abundance: few
CDR3aa: ASSQEVSLNQPQH

v_gene: TRBV12-3/TRBV12-4
abundance: few
CDR3aa: ASTGPHTGELF

v_gene: TRBV4-1
abundance: NA
CDR3aa: ASSQDPASLNEQF

v_gene: TRBV5-1
abundance: NA
CDR3aa: ASSRVGQGLMDTQY

v_gene: TRBV2
abundance: NA
CDR3aa: ASSEVSGRMSTQY

v_gene: TRBV3-1
abundance: NA
CDR3aa: ASSRPGRLQETQY

v_gene: TRBV29-1
abundance: many
CDR3aa: SSVGVLETQY

v_gene: TRBV5-1
abundance: few
CDR3aa: ASSLVDRTDTQY

v_gene: TRBV6-5
abundance: NA
CDR3aa: ASGARPGELF

v_gene: TRBV5-1
abundance: many
CDR3aa: ASSLERPHYNEQF

v_gene: TRBV12-3/TRBV12-4
abundance: many
CDR3aa: ASSLWGAPTT

v_gene: TRBV12-3/TRBV12-4
abundance: many
CDR3aa: ASRHRNTIY

v_gene: TRBV12-3/TRBV12-4
abundance: many
CDR3aa: ASTYRDRNQPQH

v_gene: TRBV20-1
abundance: NA
CDR3aa: SARGGSLLDEQF

v_gene: TRBV20-1
abundance: many
CDR3aa: SARDYRGEQPQH

v_gene: TRBV27
abundance: many
CDR3aa: ASSFSGGESTDTQY

v_gene: TRBV12-3/TRBV12-4
abundance: many
CDR3aa: ASSLQGAYNEQF

v_gene: TRBV10-1
abundance: NA
CDR3aa: ASSGPGTSGTDTQY

v_gene: TRBV12-3/TRBV12-4
abundance: NA
CDR3aa: ASSPKLGPRKYNEQF

v_gene: TRBV27
abundance: few
CDR3aa: ASSLIYRAVDNYGYT

v_gene: TRBV19
abundance: NA
CDR3aa: ASSRTVLAKNIQY

v_gene: TRBV25-1
abundance: NA
CDR3aa: ASISGGDSYEQY

v_gene: TRBV2
abundance: NA
CDR3aa: ASAQGWTEAF

v_gene: TRBV7-2
abundance: many
CDR3aa: ASSFYGTEETQY

v_gene: TRBV3-1
abundance: NA
CDR3aa: ASGTGVTDTQY

v_gene: TRBV14
abundance: few
CDR3aa: ASSQEGALAEAF

v_gene: TRBV12-3/TRBV12-4
abundance: many
CDR3aa: ASSVPGTSGRPQETQY

v_gene: TRBV5-1
abundance: many
CDR3aa: ASSLENLSYNEQF

v_gene: TRBV7-9
abundance: few
CDR3aa: ASSSPGFYNEQF

v_gene: TRBV18
abundance: few
CDR3aa: ASSPLAGVYSYNEQF

v_gene: TRBV28
abundance: NA
CDR3aa: ASSGGGRAYEQY

v_gene: TRBV20-1
abundance: many
CDR3aa: SAHRGGETQY

v_gene: TRBV11-2
abundance: many
CDR3aa: ASSSLSGGTGELF

v_gene: TRBV6-6
abundance: NA
CDR3aa: ASRPTSGRLNNEQF

v_gene: TRBV10-3
abundance: many
CDR3aa: AISESLAGGRQF